What follows are 25 T cell receptor beta chains derived from one specimen sequenced in a study of T-cell reconstitution after alpha-beta-depleted transplantation in children. This sample's TCRbeta library carried unique molecular identifier barcodes. One entry per CDR3 protein, called by TCRdb with MiXCR from the PCR reads. Counted here are approximately 350,000 distinct CDR3 sequences, over 9% occurring once; the ten biggest clones make up more than 2%. The sample was PBMCs from the stem cell graft donor, taken from the stem cell graft. These receptors came from a human donor who donated a stem cell graft to a child with acute lymphoblastic leukemia.

Only a few counts were recorded for this clonotype. V is TRBV7-9 and J is TRBJ1-4, with unresolved D. The germline V and J ends were trimmed by 7 bases and 0 bases, with 9 bases remaining between them. The length of the CDR3 is 14 residues. CDR1 SEHNR and CDR2 FQNEAQ come from the germline V gene (reference sequence). DNA of the CDR3: TGTGCCAGCACCCTTTCAACAACTAATGAAAAACTGTTTTTT. Protein: CASTLSTTNEKLFF. The full variable domain, its missing parts supplied by reference TRBV7-9 and TRBJ1-4, is DTGVSQNPRHKITKRGQNVTFRCDPISEHNRLYWYRQTLGQGPEFLTYFQNEAQLEKSRLLSDRFSAERPKGSFSTLEIQRTEQGDSAMYLCASTLSTTNEKLFFGSGTQLSVL.

This clonotype has a count of ten or more. V is TRBV5-1 and J is TRBJ2-3; 8 bases are shared with TRBD2. The CDR3 loop spans 15 amino acids. Germline V CDR1 and CDR2: SGHRS, YFSETQ. With V trimmed by 2 bases and J by 2 bases, 4 bases remained unmatched. CDR3 loop: CASSLGLATTDTQYF. The CDR3 bases are TGCGCCAGCAGCTTAGGACTAGCCACCACAGATACGCAGTATTTT.

This clonotype came up many times. The J gene is TRBJ1-2, the V gene TRBV5-1; 9 bases map to TRBD1. From germline, CDR1 is SGHRS and CDR2 YFSETQ. Unmatched junction bases numbered 9, after V lost 1 base and J lost 5 bases. This CDR3 spans 16 amino acids. CDR3 in DNA: TGCGCCAGCAGCTTGCGTTCTGGGACAGGGAATTATGGCTACACCTTC. It codes for CASSLRSGTGNYGYTF.

Ten or more counts support this clonotype. As DNA, the CDR3 is TGTGCCAGCAGCCTTCCCCTACCCCTCGCAGATACGCAGTATTTT. Translation gives CASSLPLPLADTQYF. V usage is TRBV7-2 and J usage is TRBJ2-3, with unresolved D. The germline gives CDR1 SGHTA, CDR2 FQGNSA. The V end lost 5 bases, the J end lost 4 bases, and 16 bases lay between the germline ends. This CDR3 has 15 amino acids.

In this sample, this clonotype turned up many times. V gene TRBV7-3 combines with J gene TRBJ1-5; D remains unclear. Trimming left V 8 bases short and J 2 bases short, with 10 bases between. The CDR3 totals 13 residues. CDR1 SGHTA and CDR2 FQGTGA come from the germline V gene. The CDR3 DNA reads as TGTGCCAGCTCGCTTCAGGGCAATCAGCCCCAGCATTTT. It yields the protein CASSLQGNQPQHF.

This clonotype was observed many times. The rearrangement joins TRBV6-2 or TRBV6-3 to TRBJ2-5; no clear D gene. The CDR3 is made up of 11 amino acids. The germline V and J ends were trimmed by 6 bases and 5 bases, with 7 bases remaining between them. Germline CDR1 and CDR2: MNHEY and SVGEGT. This chain's CDR3 is CASSFHETQYF. The CDR3 DNA is TGTGCCAGCAGCTTTCACGAGACCCAGTACTTC.

The chain combines TRBV12-3 or TRBV12-4 with TRBJ1-5, with a tentative D call TRBD1 (5 bases). V lost 8 bases and J 0 bases, leaving 14 bases between the germline ends. CDR3 length: 15 amino acids. The CDR3 DNA reads TGTGCCAGCCGGGCAATCGGGGGTAGCAATCAGCCCCAGCATTTT. It codes for CASRAIGGSNQPQHF.

This clonotype was found a few times. The V and J genes are TRBV12-3 or TRBV12-4 and TRBJ1-5; perhaps TRBD1 as D (5 bases). The CDR3 runs to 13 residues. The V end lost 5 bases, the J end lost 4 bases, and 9 bases lay between the germline ends. DNA for the CDR3: TGTGCCAGCAGTCTACAGGAGAATCAGCCCCAGCATTTT. Translated: CASSLQENQPQHF.

The chain employs TRBV7-8 and TRBJ1-1, with D perhaps TRBD1 (5 bases). Deletions cut 1 base from V and 1 base from J, with 10 bases between. Germline V gene lookup returns CDR1 SGHVS and CDR2 FQNEAQ. CDR3 length: 15 residues. The CDR3, as DNA: TGTGCCAGCAGCTTAGGCGCAGGGTCGAACACTGAAGCTTTCTTT. Protein sequence: CASSLGAGSNTEAFF.

This chain joins TRBV6-2 or TRBV6-3 and TRBJ2-1, with 11 bases matching TRBD2. J lost 4 bases, V lost 8 bases, and 7 bases had no gene match. This CDR3 region has 15 residues. Per the germline V gene, CDR1 is MNHEY and CDR2 is SVGEGT. CDR3 coding DNA: TGTGCCAGCGAAGCCGGGACTAGCGGTTACAATGAGCAGTTCTTC. It encodes CASEAGTSGYNEQFF.

The chain combines TRBV12-3 or TRBV12-4 with TRBJ2-7; D call uncertain. V was clipped by 11 bases and J by 3 bases, with 14 bases between them. The CDR3 covers 12 residues. The CDR3, as DNA: TGTGCCTCAGGTTTAGGAGTCTACGAGCAGTACTTC. This sequence encodes CASGLGVYEQYF.

The chain is built from TRBV27 and TRBJ2-7; 9 positions agree with TRBD2. This CDR3 is built from 15 residues. Per germline, CDR1 MNHEY and CDR2 SMNVEV (reference sequence). The J segment lost 4 bases and the V segment lost 3 bases, leaving 7 bases of the junction unmatched. The CDR3 DNA follows: TGTGCCAGCAGTTTTGGGGCTAGCGGGATATACGAGCAGTACTTC. Amino acid sequence: CASSFGASGIYEQYF.

A few counts support this clonotype. The V call is TRBV4-2, the J call TRBJ2-3; D unresolved. CDR3 length: 17 residues. Germline-derived CDR1 and CDR2 are LGHNA and YNFKEQ. V was pared by 0 bases and J by 1 base, with 14 bases between. CDR3 coding DNA: TGTGCCAGCAGCCAAGATCTGAGCCTGCGAGGCACAGATACGCAGTATTTT. Translating gives CASSQDLSLRGTDTQYF.

This clonotype was counted only a few times. The chain combines TRBV7-3 with TRBJ2-1; D gene uncertain. V was shortened by 5 bases and J by 9 bases, with 17 bases between the two germline ends. From germline, CDR1 is SGHTA and CDR2 FQGTGA. The CDR3 has 14 amino acids. CDR3 loop: CASSAITGTREQFF. In DNA form, the CDR3 reads TGTGCCAGCAGCGCTATCACGGGCACTCGTGAGCAGTTCTTC.

This clonotype was recorded a few times. V gene TRBV6-2 or TRBV6-3 combines with J gene TRBJ2-1, with D possibly TRBD2 on 6 matching bases. Germline V gives CDR1 MNHEY, CDR2 SVGEGT. V was shortened by 6 bases and J by 8 bases, with 26 bases between the two germline ends. The CDR3 loop spans 17 amino acids. Written as DNA, the CDR3 is TGTGCCAGCAGCCCCATGAGGTACGGGAGAGGTAGCGATGAGCAGTTCTTC. This translates into CASSPMRYGRGSDEQFF.

This clonotype was seen more than once but under ten times. This sequence joins TRBV5-1 and TRBJ2-3, with 15 bases lining up with TRBD2. Germline values: CDR1 SGHRS, CDR2 YFSETQ. The CDR3 totals 15 residues. V lost 4 bases and J lost 4; bases outside the gene matches: 1. The CDR3 spells CASSRTSGRADTQYF. DNA for the CDR3: TGCGCCAGCAGCCGGACTAGCGGGAGGGCAGATACGCAGTATTTT. Variable domain in full (rest from reference TRBV5-1 and TRBJ2-3): KAGVTQTPRYLIKTRGQQVTLSCSPISGHRSVSWYQQTPGQGLQFLFEYFSETQRNKGNFPGRFSGRQFSNSRSEMNVSTLELGDSALYLCASSRTSGRADTQYFGPGTRLTVL.

CDR3 sequence: CSAPGWDRGIGAFF. CDR3 bases: TGCAGTGCTCCCGGGTGGGACAGGGGGATAGGGGCTTTCTTT. The chain uses TRBV20-1 and TRBJ1-1; 11 nucleotides line up with TRBD1. The V and J ends lost 5 bases and 11 bases, in that order; junction bases with no gene match: 13. The CDR3 sequence is 14 residues long. Germline-derived CDR1 and CDR2 are DFQATT and SNEGSKA (reference sequence).

About this clonotype itself: At one boundary the junction diverges from the germline segment, which might be a read error. The rearrangement links TRBV27 to TRBJ2-2; D gene ambiguous. The germline V gene encodes CDR1 MNHEY and CDR2 SMNVEV (reference sequence). The CDR3 has 13 amino acids. CDR3 loop: CASSAVNTEELFF. The CDR3 region has the DNA TGTGCCAGCAGTGCGGTTAACACCGAGGAGCTGTTTTTT.

The rearrangement links TRBV9 to TRBJ1-6; D perhaps matches TRBD1 (5 bases). Germline values: CDR1 SGDLS, CDR2 YYNGEE. The CDR3 has 15 amino acids. Trimming stripped 0 bases from V and 8 bases from J, with 12 bases between. This CDR3 reads CASSVDQGPYSPLHF. The CDR3 coding sequence is TGTGCCAGCAGCGTAGATCAGGGCCCGTATTCACCCCTCCACTTT.

This sequence joins TRBV5-1 and TRBJ2-1; 8 nucleotides line up with TRBD2. Per germline, CDR1 SGHRS and CDR2 YFSETQ. The CDR3 is made up of 16 amino acids. Losses at the gene ends were 0 bases for V and 9 bases for J; bases not matched to a gene: 11. This chain's CDR3 is CASSLDLGAGVGEQFF. CDR3 bases: TGCGCCAGCAGCTTGGACCTAGGAGCGGGAGTAGGTGAGCAGTTCTTC.

This clonotype has more than one count but fewer than ten. The gene calls are TRBV21-1 and TRBJ2-1; the listed D gene, TRBD2, was not tested against the DNA. TRBV21-1 is given as a pseudogene. The CDR3 runs 18 residues. The CDR3 loop is CASSKPGLELLTYNEQFF. The CDR3 bases are TGTGCCAGCAGCAAACCGGGACTGGAACTTTTAACCTACAATGAGCAGTTCTTC.

This clonotype was seen only a few times. The J gene is TRBJ2-7, the V gene TRBV20-1, with D possibly being TRBD1 or TRBD2 (6 bases each). Per the germline V gene, CDR1 is DFQATT and CDR2 is SNEGSKA (reference sequence). The CDR3 is 11 residues long. The V end lost 3 bases, the J end lost 6 bases, and 9 bases lay between the germline ends. The CDR3 sequence: CSASWGAEQYF. The CDR3 region has the DNA TGCAGTGCTAGTTGGGGGGCCGAGCAGTACTTC.

Ten or more counts support this clonotype. The rearrangement uses TRBV5-1 and TRBJ2-7, with 9 positions matching TRBD2. The CDR3 has 14 residues. The V gene's germline CDR1 is SGHRS and CDR2 YFSETQ. The V gene end was trimmed by 0 bases and the J gene end by 5 bases; junction bases not matched to a gene: 3. The DNA of the CDR3 is TGCGCCAGCAGCTTGGTAGCGGGAGCTAACGAGCAGTACTTC. Translating gives CASSLVAGANEQYF.

This clonotype was counted ten times or more. The chain links TRBV3-1 to TRBJ2-5; 12 bases map to TRBD2. Germline CDR1 LGHDT, CDR2 YNNKEL (reference sequence). This CDR3 spans 18 amino acids. The V segment lost 1 base and the J segment 3 bases; nucleotides outside the gene matches: 9. CDR3 DNA sequence: TGTGCCAGCAGCCAAGTTCTAGCGGGAGGGCCGGGCGAAGAGACCCAGTACTTC. Translating gives CASSQVLAGGPGEETQYF.

This clonotype was seen a few times. The chain is built from TRBV7-8 and TRBJ2-1; 9 nucleotides match TRBD1. Trimming at V came to 5 bases and at J to 14 bases, leaving 16 bases not matched to a gene. The CDR3 contains 15 residues. Germline V gene lookup returns CDR1 SGHVS and CDR2 FQNEAQ. DNA of the CDR3: TGTGCCAGCAGCGATCGCCGGGACAGGGACCGGGTGGAGTTCTTC. Translation: CASSDRRDRDRVEFF.